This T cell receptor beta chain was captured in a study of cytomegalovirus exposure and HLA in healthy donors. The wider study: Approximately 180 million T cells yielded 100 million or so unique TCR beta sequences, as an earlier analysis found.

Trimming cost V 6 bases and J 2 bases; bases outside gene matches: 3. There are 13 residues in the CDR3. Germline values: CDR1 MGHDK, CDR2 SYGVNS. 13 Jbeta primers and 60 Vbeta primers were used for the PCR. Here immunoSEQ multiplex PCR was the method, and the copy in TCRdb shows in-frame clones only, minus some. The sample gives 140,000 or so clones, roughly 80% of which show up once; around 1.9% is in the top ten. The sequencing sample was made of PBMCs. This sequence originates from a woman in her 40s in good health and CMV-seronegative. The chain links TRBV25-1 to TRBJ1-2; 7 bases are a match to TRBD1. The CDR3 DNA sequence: TGTGCCAGCAGCCCGGGACAGAACTATGGCTACACCTTC. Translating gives CASSPGQNYGYTF.